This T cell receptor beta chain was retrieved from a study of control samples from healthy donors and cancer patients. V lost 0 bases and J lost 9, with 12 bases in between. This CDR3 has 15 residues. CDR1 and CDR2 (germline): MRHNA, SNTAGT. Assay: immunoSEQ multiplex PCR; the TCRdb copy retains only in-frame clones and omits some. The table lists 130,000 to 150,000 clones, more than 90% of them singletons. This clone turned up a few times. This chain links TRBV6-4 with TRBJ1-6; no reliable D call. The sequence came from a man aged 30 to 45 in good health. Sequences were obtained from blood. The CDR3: CASSDSPASGSPLHF. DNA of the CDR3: TGTGCCAGCAGTGACTCCCCAGCGTCGGGTTCACCCCTCCACTTT.